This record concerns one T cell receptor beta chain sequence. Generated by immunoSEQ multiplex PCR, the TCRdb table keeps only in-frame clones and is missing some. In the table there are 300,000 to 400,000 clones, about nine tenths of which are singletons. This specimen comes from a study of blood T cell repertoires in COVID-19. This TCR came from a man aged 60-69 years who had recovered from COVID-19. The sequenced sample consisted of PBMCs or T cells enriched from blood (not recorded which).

CDR3 in amino acids: CASSPGGANYGYTF. For the CDR3, the DNA is TGTGCCAGCAGCCCCGGGGGGGCCAACTATGGCTACACCTTC. The J gene is TRBJ1-2, the V gene TRBV9; possibly TRBD1 for D (6 bases). From germline, CDR1 is SGDLS and CDR2 YYNGEE. The CDR3 spans 14 residues. V was pared by 4 bases and J by 2 bases, with 12 bases between.